The 3 T cell receptor beta chains presented below share a single source sample, sequenced in a study (dated by TCRdb to the mid-2010s). Preparation of the library involved RT-PCR. Sequenced on an Illumina MiSeq. The public reads were reprocessed in TCRdb via fastp at Q25 and MiXCR, keeping in-frame beta chains. Merged by CDR3 protein, the rows form single entries marked with the most common genes and DNA. Present in this sample are about 680,000 distinct CDR3 sequences, more than 13% of which were seen just once. The ten largest clones capture 3.6% of the sample. The sequenced material came from memory CD4+ T cells from blood. Receptors were obtained from a female donor in good health, serving as a healthy control.

This clonotype was seen more than once but under ten times. The chain couples TRBV20-1 to TRBJ1-1, with D unresolved. Germline CDR1 is DFQATT and CDR2 is SNEGSKA (reference sequence). The V end was cut by 1 base, the J end by 4 bases, with 7 bases between. CDR3 length equals 12 residues. The CDR3 sequence is CSARARATEAFF. The CDR3 nucleotides read TGCAGTGCTAGAGCGAGGGCCACTGAAGCTTTCTTT.

This clonotype came up a few times. The chain joins TRBV4-2 to TRBJ1-3; D not certain. Trimming shortened V by 1 base and J by 2 bases, and 9 bases separated the two germline ends. Germline values: CDR1 LGHNA, CDR2 YNFKEQ. The length of the CDR3 is 15 residues. Here the CDR3 DNA reads TGTGCCAGCAGCCAAGTAGAGTCCCCTGGAAACACCATATATTTT. It codes for CASSQVESPGNTIYF.

This clonotype has more than one count but fewer than ten. The V gene is TRBV30, the J gene TRBJ1-2, with D possibly matching TRBD1 (5 bases). Germline V gene data show CDR1 as GTSNPN and CDR2 as SVGIG (reference sequence). V was cut by 0 bases and J by 2 bases, with 13 bases left in between. The CDR3 extends over 15 amino acids. The CDR3 DNA follows: TGTGCCTGGAGTGTGGGTCTCAGGGTCAACTATGGCTACACCTTC. It encodes CAWSVGLRVNYGYTF.